These 27 T cell receptor beta chains came from one sample sequenced in a study of technical replicates of blood from several donors. TCRdb keeps only in-frame clones here, not all; method: immunoSEQ multiplex PCR. The table lists more than 80,000 clones, approximately 96% of them singletons. Material for sequencing was T cells isolated from PBMCs. Every receptor here comes from a human donor in good health.

This chain uses TRBV21-1 with TRBJ2-5; the tabulated D call, TRBD2, remains unverified against the DNA. TRBV21-1 is listed as a pseudogene. This CDR3 region has 16 residues. CDR3 amino acids: CASSTRLRTNEETQYF. The CDR3, as DNA: TGTGCCAGCAGCACGCGATTACGGACTAACGAAGAGACCCAGTACTTC.

This sequence joins TRBV7-9 and TRBJ2-2; 8 bases are shared with TRBD1. There are 16 residues in the CDR3. V gave up 4 bases and J gave up 0 bases; unmatched junction bases: 4. Germline CDR1 SEHNR, CDR2 FQNEAQ (reference sequence). CDR3 sequence (DNA): TGTGCCAGCAGCTCGGGGACAGGATCGAACACCGGGGAGCTGTTTTTT. Translating gives CASSSGTGSNTGELFF.

The chain carries TRBV9 and TRBJ2-7; D ambiguous. Trimming pared 2 bases from V and 5 bases from J, leaving 11 bases between. Germline CDR1 and CDR2: SGDLS and YYNGEE. The CDR3 is 13 amino acids. The DNA of the CDR3 is TGTGCCAGCAGCGTTAACGGTGACAACGAGCAGTACTTC. Its protein is CASSVNGDNEQYF.

The rearrangement uses TRBV7-6 and TRBJ1-1; no firm D call. Trimming pared 5 bases from V and 5 bases from J, leaving 21 bases between. CDR3 size: 16 residues. Germline V gene sequence: CDR1 SGHVS, CDR2 FNYEAQ. This chain's CDR3 is CASSPSQSAVRTEAFF. The CDR3 DNA follows: TGTGCCAGCAGCCCATCCCAAAGCGCGGTGAGGACTGAAGCTTTCTTT.

This sequence joins TRBV19 and TRBJ1-1; D is unresolved. Germline V CDR1 and CDR2: LNHDA, SQIVND (reference sequence). The CDR3 is 13 residues long. With 3 bases removed from V and 1 base from J, the gap between germline ends came to 6 bases. The CDR3 loop is CASSISRNTEAFF. As DNA, the CDR3 is TGTGCCAGTAGTATTTCTCGGAACACTGAAGCTTTCTTT.

The chain uses TRBV19 and TRBJ2-1, with 7 bases lining up with TRBD1. Germline values: CDR1 LNHDA, CDR2 SQIVND (reference sequence). The CDR3 loop spans 16 amino acids. The trim removed 3 bases at V and 5 bases at J, leaving 10 bases unmatched. CDR3: CASSIWATGAHNEQFF. Written as DNA, the CDR3 is TGTGCCAGTAGTATTTGGGCAACAGGGGCCCACAATGAGCAGTTCTTC.

The gene calls are TRBV6-1 and TRBJ1-2; TRBD1 might be the D (5 bases). Germline V gives CDR1 MNHNS, CDR2 SASEGT. Trimming took 4 bases from V and 4 from J, leaving 16 bases between them. The CDR3 covers 15 residues. The CDR3 loop reads CASSGTSGEGYGYTF. The DNA for the CDR3 is TGTGCCAGCAGTGGGACGTCGGGGGAAGGCTATGGCTACACCTTC.

The chain is built from TRBV19 and TRBJ1-5, with 7 bases fitting TRBD1. J lost 4 bases, V lost 5 bases, and 5 bases had no gene match. This CDR3 is built from 14 residues. CDR1 and CDR2 from the germline V gene are LNHDA and SQIVND (reference sequence). Here the CDR3 reads CASSADRANQPQHF. The CDR3 DNA is TGTGCCAGTAGTGCCGACAGGGCGAATCAGCCCCAGCATTTT. Filled out from reference TRBV19 and TRBJ1-5, the complete variable domain reads DGGITQSPKYLFRKEGQNVTLSCEQNLNHDAMYWYRQDPGQGLRLIYYSQIVNDFQKGDIAEGYSVSREKKESFPLTVTSAQKNPTAFYLCASSADRANQPQHFGDGTRLSIL.

V is TRBV7-4 and J is TRBJ2-7; D unresolved. The germline gives CDR1 SGHVT, CDR2 SQSDAQ. The CDR3 runs 16 residues. V was pared by 6 bases and J by 4 bases, with 22 bases between. CDR3 sequence reads: CASSPRASDARYEQYF. CDR3 in DNA: TGTGCCAGCAGTCCCCGCGCAAGCGATGCACGTTACGAGCAGTACTTC.

The V call is TRBV5-1, the J call TRBJ2-5, with a weak D call TRBD2 (6 bases). Trimming removed 0 bases at V and 5 bases at J, with 20 bases between. The germline V gene has CDR1 SGHRS and CDR2 YFSETQ. The CDR3 has 17 amino acids. CDR3 DNA sequence: TGCGCCAGCAGCTTGGTCCCTGGAGGGGCTAAAGAGGAGACCCAGTACTTC. The encoded protein is CASSLVPGGAKEETQYF.

The chain has TRBV11-1 and TRBJ2-7; D call uncertain. The V end lost 1 base, the J end lost 1 base, and 5 bases lay between the germline ends. The germline gives CDR1 SGHAT, CDR2 FQDESV (reference sequence). This CDR3 comprises 13 residues. CDR3 loop: CASSLEQSYEQYF. CDR3 in DNA: TGTGCCAGCAGCTTAGAACAGTCCTACGAGCAGTACTTC. The full variable domain, rest sourced from reference TRBV11-1 and TRBJ2-7, is EAEVAQSPRYKITEKSQAVAFWCDPISGHATLYWYRQILGQGPELLVQFQDESVVDDSQLPKDRFSAERLKGVDSTLKIQPAELGDSAMYLCASSLEQSYEQYFGPGTRLTVT.

This chain connects TRBV28 to TRBJ1-2; TRBD1 matches at 8 bases. The CDR3 totals 14 residues. Germline V gene lookup returns CDR1 MDHEN and CDR2 SYDVKM. With 6 bases clipped from V and 8 bases from J, the junction kept 11 bases outside the gene matches. CDR3 amino acids: CASRPPDRVSGYTF. In DNA, the CDR3 is TGTGCCAGCAGACCACCGGACAGGGTGAGCGGCTACACCTTC.

V and J are TRBV1 and TRBJ2-2; whether TRBD2, the table's D call, matches the DNA was not checked. TRBV1 is marked as a pseudogene. This CDR3 contains 16 residues. The CDR3 loop reads CTSPRTSGVNTGELFF. The CDR3 DNA is TGCACCAGCCCTCGTACTAGCGGGGTCAACACCGGGGAGCTGTTTTTT.

The chain recombines TRBV14 with TRBJ1-5; D perhaps matches TRBD1 (6 bases). This CDR3 has 13 amino acids. Germline CDR1 and CDR2: SGHDN and FVKESK. The V end was cut by 4 bases, the J end by 5 bases, with 9 bases between. The CDR3 loop is CASSRNRDQPQHF. In nucleotides, the CDR3 is TGTGCCAGCAGCCGGAACAGGGATCAGCCCCAGCATTTT.

The chain joins TRBV5-6 to TRBJ1-5; 7 bases line up with TRBD1. The CDR3 has 13 residues. After removal of 4 bases from V and 6 bases from J, the junction contained 4 bases not matched to a gene. Germline CDR1 SGHDT, CDR2 YYEEEE. The CDR3 protein is CASSVQGSQPQHF. CDR3 DNA sequence: TGTGCCAGCAGCGTACAGGGGTCTCAGCCCCAGCATTTT. The variable domain in full, with the rest retrieved from reference TRBV5-6 and TRBJ1-5, is DAGVTQSPTHLIKTRGQQVTLRCSPKSGHDTVSWYQQALGQGPQFIFQYYEEEERQRGNFPDRFSGHQFPNYSSELNVNALLLGDSALYLCASSVQGSQPQHFGDGTRLSIL.

The chain uses TRBV4-2 and TRBJ1-4, with 7 bases lining up with TRBD1. V shed 4 bases, J shed 7 bases, and the junction held 12 bases outside the gene matches. The CDR3 covers 16 residues. Germline V CDR1 and CDR2: LGHNA, YNFKEQ. This chain's CDR3 is CASSLRDTGDGEKLFF. The CDR3 nucleotides read TGTGCCAGCAGCCTTCGGGATACAGGGGATGGTGAAAAACTGTTTTTT.

The CDR3 sequence: CASSSRGSMNTEAFF. The DNA for the CDR3 is TGTGCCAGCAGCTCGCGGGGCTCCATGAACACTGAAGCTTTCTTT. The chain couples TRBV5-5 to TRBJ1-1; weak D call: TRBD1 (5 bases). V lost 3 bases, J lost 0 bases, and 12 bases lay in between. Germline V lookup: CDR1 SGHKS, CDR2 YYEKEE (reference sequence). The CDR3 is made up of 15 amino acids. Combining the CDR3 with reference TRBV5-5 and TRBJ1-1 gives the whole variable domain DAGVTQSPTHLIKTRGQQVTLRCSPISGHKSVSWYQQVLGQGPQFIFQYYEKEERGRGNFPDRFSARQFPNYSSELNVNALLLGDSALYLCASSSRGSMNTEAFFGQGTRLTVV.

The chain joins TRBV6-1 to TRBJ1-1; tentative D call: TRBD1 (5 bases). CDR3 length: 15 amino acids. Trimming shortened V by 2 bases and J by 1 base, and 11 bases separated the two germline ends. Germline CDR1 and CDR2: MNHNS and SASEGT. CDR3 sequence: CASSEHDSPNTEAFF. Here the CDR3 DNA reads TGTGCCAGCAGTGAACATGACAGCCCGAACACTGAAGCTTTCTTT.

The sample holds a few counts of this clone. V gene TRBV12-5 combines with J gene TRBJ1-1; D perhaps matches TRBD1 (6 bases). This CDR3 contains 16 residues. In germline, CDR1 is LGHNT, CDR2 FRNRAP. The V gene lost 6 bases and the J gene lost 1 base, with 18 bases spanning the gap. The CDR3 coding sequence is TGTGCTAGTGGAACTCACTTCCCGACAGGGAACACTGAAGCTTTCTTT. Its protein is CASGTHFPTGNTEAFF.

The chain joins TRBV28 to TRBJ2-6; D gene uncertain. The CDR3 length is 15 residues. Germline V gene sequence: CDR1 MDHEN, CDR2 SYDVKM. Trimming shortened V by 6 bases and J by 1 base, and 10 bases separated the two germline ends. CDR3 residues: CASRPTESGANVLTF. In nucleotides, the CDR3 is TGTGCCAGCAGACCAACAGAGTCTGGGGCCAACGTCCTGACTTTC.

The V and J genes are TRBV5-1 and TRBJ2-1; possible D gene TRBD2, 6 bases. The germline V and J ends were trimmed by 2 bases and 3 bases, with 15 bases remaining between them. The CDR3 has 16 residues. Germline V gene lookup returns CDR1 SGHRS and CDR2 YFSETQ. The CDR3 sequence is CASSLSAWGGYNEQFF. CDR3 in DNA: TGCGCCAGCAGCTTAAGTGCGTGGGGAGGCTACAATGAGCAGTTCTTC.

J is TRBJ2-3 and V is TRBV9; 9 nucleotides line up with TRBD2. The V segment lost 0 bases and the J segment 6 bases; nucleotides outside the gene matches: 5. CDR3 length: 15 residues. CDR1 is SGDLS and CDR2 is YYNGEE in the germline V gene. In DNA form, the CDR3 reads TGTGCCAGCAGCGTAGAAGGCCTAGCGGGGGATACGCAGTATTTT. Protein product: CASSVEGLAGDTQYF.

The rearrangement uses TRBV5-4 and TRBJ2-5; D is possibly TRBD2 (6 bases). Germline lookup yields CDR1 SGHNT and CDR2 YYREEE (reference sequence). CDR3 length: 13 amino acids. V was trimmed by 5 bases and J by 5 bases, leaving 13 bases between them. CDR3 region: CASRRDLGETQYF. In DNA, the CDR3 is TGTGCCAGCAGGCGGGACTTAGGGGAGACCCAGTACTTC.

This clone came up once. The chain joins TRBV7-2 to TRBJ2-3, with a tentative D call TRBD2 (6 bases). CDR1 and CDR2 from the germline V gene are SGHTA and FQGNSA. The CDR3 totals 16 residues. V lost 1 base to trimming and J lost 5 bases, with 16 bases between them. CDR3 nucleotides: TGTGCCAGCAGCTTAGGCGGCGGGATGGTTGTAGATACGCAGTATTTT. This translates into CASSLGGGMVVDTQYF.

V gene TRBV5-5 combines with J gene TRBJ2-7; 8 bases align to TRBD2. This CDR3 is 14 amino acids long. The V segment lost 4 bases and the J segment 2 bases; nucleotides outside the gene matches: 5. Germline lookup yields CDR1 SGHKS and CDR2 YYEKEE (reference sequence). The CDR3 protein is CASSGREAPYEQYF. The CDR3 DNA reads as TGTGCCAGCAGCGGGCGGGAGGCCCCCTACGAGCAGTACTTC.

J is TRBJ2-5 and V is TRBV10-1; D is ambiguous. The V gene's germline CDR1 is WNHNN and CDR2 SYGVQD (reference sequence). V was cut by 0 bases and J by 4 bases, with 12 bases left in between. The CDR3 has 15 amino acids. CDR3 nucleotides: TGCGCCAGCAGTGAGTCCGAGCGCGGCCGAGAGACCCAGTACTTC. Residues: CASSESERGRETQYF.

This chain joins TRBV29-1 and TRBJ2-3; maybe TRBD2 (6 bases). The CDR3 length is 16 residues. The germline V gene has CDR1 SQVTM and CDR2 ANQGSEA. V gave up 2 bases and J gave up 6 bases, with 21 bases separating them. This chain's CDR3 is CSVERLGGPERDTQYF. CDR3 bases: TGCAGCGTTGAAAGACTAGGCGGGCCCGAACGGGATACGCAGTATTTT.